The rows below give T cell receptor beta chains drawn from one sample of a study of T cells in Graves' hyperthyroidism and ophthalmopathy. Via MiXCR, TCRdb re-called the multiplex PCR reads, giving one row per CDR3 protein. The sample shows under 300,000 distinct CDR3 sequences, less than 30% of them seen only once. Sequencing input: blood. The receptors here all came from a middle-aged man with Graves' hyperthyroidism that later progressed to Graves' ophthalmopathy. The CDR3 runs from the conserved cysteine through the conserved F or W. D genes are given only for firm matches. Clone size is stated in some rows and not others, as once, few, many or a class when expanded.

j_call clone_size d_call v_call cdr3_aa cdr3_nt
TRBJ1-2 . . TRBV6-1 CASRSLGALYGYTF TGTGCCAGCAGAAGTTTGGGGGCGTTGTATGGCTACACCTTC
TRBJ2-2 few TRBD2 TRBV6-2/TRBV6-3 CASSPLLAGGPFTNTGELFF TGTGCCAGCAGTCCCCTACTAGCGGGAGGGCCGTTCACGAACACCGGGGAGCTGTTTTTT
TRBJ2-7 many TRBD1 TRBV5-5 CASSFDRVGDEQYF TGTGCCAGCAGCTTCGACAGGGTCGGTGACGAGCAGTACTTC
TRBJ1-2 once TRBD1 TRBV20-1 CSARDPWGQEDTNYGYTF TGCAGTGCTAGAGATCCTTGGGGACAGGAAGATACTAACTATGGCTACACCTTC
TRBJ2-2 many . TRBV7-3 CATSSEYTGELFF TGTGCCACCTCTAGCGAGTACACCGGGGAGCTGTTTTTT
TRBJ2-7 many TRBD2 TRBV5-1 CASMSRGGGDSYEQYF TGCGCCAGCATGAGTCGCGGCGGGGGAGACTCCTACGAGCAGTACTTC
TRBJ2-7 many TRBD1 TRBV7-9 CASSLEQGREQYF TGTGCCAGCAGCTTAGAACAGGGGCGGGAGCAGTACTTC
TRBJ2-7 many . TRBV6-1 CASESTTYEQYF TGTGCCAGCGAATCGACCACCTACGAGCAGTACTTC
TRBJ1-5 many . TRBV27 CASSSAGYSQPQHF TGTGCCAGCAGTTCTGCAGGGTACAGTCAGCCCCAGCATTTT
TRBJ1-2 many . TRBV29-1 CSVERGYGYTF TGCAGCGTTGAAAGGGGGTACGGCTACACCTTC
TRBJ1-1 . . TRBV18 CASSHRTEKNTEAFF TGTGCCAGCTCACACAGGACAGAGAAGAACACTGAAGCTTTCTTT
TRBJ2-2 many TRBD2 TRBV20-1 CSARDLAGGSHTGELFF TGCAGTGCTAGAGATTTAGCGGGAGGGTCCCACACCGGGGAGCTGTTTTTT
TRBJ2-5 few TRBD2 TRBV12-3/TRBV12-4 CASTPGGLEETQYF TGTGCCAGCACCCCCGGCGGACTAGAAGAGACCCAGTACTTC
TRBJ1-5 . . TRBV28 CASSYGGASNQPQHF TGTGCCAGCAGTTATGGGGGGGCTAGCAATCAGCCCCAGCATTTT
TRBJ1-2 many . TRBV20-1 CSATPVGVYVGYTF TGCAGTGCTACCCCAGTGGGGGTCTACGTCGGCTACACCTTC
TRBJ1-1 . . TRBV15 CATSRRSGVEEAFF TGTGCCACCAGCAGACGTAGCGGAGTAGAGGAAGCTTTCTTT
TRBJ1-1 many . TRBV24-1 CATRRTANTEAFF TGTGCCACCAGGAGGACAGCGAACACTGAAGCTTTCTTT
TRBJ2-7 . . TRBV6-2/TRBV6-3 CASSLDLDEQYF TGTGCCAGCAGCCTTGACCTGGACGAGCAGTACTTC
TRBJ2-5 many TRBD1 TRBV24-1 CATSGTGDETQYF TGTGCCACTTCCGGGACAGGGGACGAGACCCAGTACTTC
TRBJ1-1 many TRBD1 TRBV9 CASSERTGIDTEAFF TGTGCCAGCAGCGAGCGGACAGGGATCGACACTGAAGCTTTCTTT
TRBJ2-5 . TRBD2 TRBV12-3/TRBV12-4 CASSQGRLAGQETQYF TGTGCCAGCAGCCAGGGGCGACTAGCGGGCCAAGAGACCCAGTACTTC
TRBJ2-5 many . TRBV6-5 CASRTHGEAETQYF TGTGCCAGCAGAACACACGGGGAAGCGGAGACCCAGTACTTC
TRBJ2-7 many . TRBV19 CASSILPSYEQYF TGTGCCAGTAGTATACTGCCCTCCTACGAGCAGTACTTC
TRBJ1-5 many . TRBV19 CASSTGNQPQHF TGTGCCAGTAGTACAGGCAATCAGCCCCAGCATTTT
TRBJ1-1 many TRBD1 TRBV11-1 CASSLLSDRDFSTEAFF TGTGCCAGCAGCCTACTGTCGGACAGGGATTTTTCCACTGAAGCTTTCTTT
TRBJ1-5 . TRBD1 TRBV12-3/TRBV12-4 CASSSSQGGSNQPQHF TGTGCCAGCAGTTCTTCACAGGGGGGTAGCAATCAGCCCCAGCATTTT
TRBJ1-2 many TRBD1 TRBV20-1 CSATGQGSYGYTF TGCAGTGCTACCGGACAGGGGAGCTATGGCTACACCTTC
TRBJ1-5 . . TRBV12-3/TRBV12-4 CASCVGSNQPQHF TGTGCCAGCTGTGTTGGTAGCAATCAGCCCCAGCATTTT
TRBJ2-5 . . TRBV28 CATLYRARMDGFPGETQYF TGTGCCACCTTATACAGGGCCCGGATGGATGGATTCCCGGGAGAGACCCAGTACTTC
TRBJ1-2 many . TRBV28 CASSPWGANNYGYTF TGTGCCAGCAGTCCCTGGGGGGCGAATAACTATGGCTACACCTTC
TRBJ2-5 few . TRBV28 CASGSRGMETQYF TGTGCCAGCGGATCTAGGGGTATGGAGACCCAGTACTTC
TRBJ2-3 many . TRBV13 CASSHGGDTQYF TGTGCCAGCAGCCACGGTGGCGATACGCAGTATTTT
TRBJ2-5 . . TRBV6-5 CASSYSGAGGRSETQYF TGTGCCAGCAGTTACTCGGGGGCAGGGGGGCGGTCTGAGACCCAGTACTTC
TRBJ2-2 . . TRBV7-2 CASSPRALGELFF TGTGCCAGCAGCCCCCGGGCTCTAGGGGAGCTGTTTTTT
TRBJ1-2 many . TRBV5-5 CASREDSRYGYTF TGTGCCAGCAGGGAGGACAGCCGGTATGGCTACACCTTC
TRBJ2-7 many . TRBV7-8 CASSYNRDSYEQYF TGTGCCAGCAGCTACAACAGGGACTCCTACGAGCAGTACTTC
TRBJ2-7 many TRBD2 TRBV9 CASSSQGSGGPYYEQYF TGTGCCAGCAGCTCCCAAGGATCGGGAGGGCCATACTACGAGCAGTACTTC
TRBJ2-7 . . TRBV29-1 CSVGRGYEQYF TGCAGCGTCGGACGGGGATACGAGCAGTACTTC
TRBJ1-5 many . TRBV24-1 CATSRGQFNQPQHF TGTGCCACCAGCCGAGGACAGTTCAATCAGCCCCAGCATTTT
TRBJ1-1 . . TRBV12-3/TRBV12-4 CASSFSRGNTEAFF TGTGCCAGCAGTTTTTCCAGGGGAAACACTGAAGCTTTCTTT
TRBJ2-5 many . TRBV4-1 CASSQEGQERYF TGCGCCAGCAGCCAAGAAGGGCAGGAAAGGTACTTC
TRBJ1-5 once . TRBV28 CASQIGADQPQHF TGTGCCAGTCAGATAGGGGCGGATCAGCCCCAGCATTTT
TRBJ1-1 many . TRBV29-1 CSVASGTLFTEAFF TGCAGCGTAGCCTCCGGGACGCTTTTCACTGAAGCTTTCTTT
TRBJ2-7 many TRBD1 TRBV7-2 CASRRDRGWYEQYF TGTGCCAGCAGGCGAGACAGGGGTTGGTACGAGCAGTACTTC
TRBJ2-4 . . TRBV20-1 CSARGLVAKNIQYF TGCAGTGCTAGAGGACTGGTAGCCAAAAACATTCAGTACTTC
TRBJ2-5 many . TRBV2 CASTGSETQYF TGTGCCAGCACTGGCTCGGAGACCCAGTACTTC
TRBJ2-7 . TRBD1 TRBV6-1 CASSRDRVLKEQYF TGTGCCAGCAGTAGGGACAGGGTCTTGAAGGAGCAGTACTTC
TRBJ2-5 . . TRBV7-2 CASSLVKQPEETQYF TGTGCCAGCAGCTTAGTGAAACAGCCAGAAGAGACCCAGTACTTC
TRBJ1-1 many . TRBV5-1 CASSPPGHGYTEAFF TGCGCCAGCAGCCCACCGGGACACGGTTACACTGAAGCTTTCTTT
TRBJ2-7 few TRBD2 TRBV6-2/TRBV6-3 CASRGGRKGSYEQYF TGTGCCAGCAGGGGCGGGAGAAAGGGAAGCTACGAGCAGTACTTC
TRBJ1-2 once . TRBV4-3 CASSPGDTGNYGYTF TGCGCCAGCAGCCCAGGGGACACGGGAAACTATGGCTACACCTTC
TRBJ1-5 medium-sized . TRBV5-1 CASSLTGTNNQPQHF TGCGCCAGCAGCTTGACCGGGACAAACAATCAGCCCCAGCATTTT
TRBJ1-2 many . TRBV2 CANPGSGGYTF TGTGCCAACCCGGGGTCTGGTGGCTACACCTTC
TRBJ2-7 many . TRBV28 CASSRGGIGFPYEQYF TGTGCCAGCAGTCGAGGGGGGATAGGATTTCCCTACGAGCAGTACTTC
TRBJ2-7 many TRBD1 TRBV29-1 CSVWATGVDEQYF TGCAGCGTTTGGGCGACAGGGGTCGACGAGCAGTACTTC